This is a list of T cell receptor beta chains from one sample in a study of blood T cell repertoires in COVID-19. The method was immunoSEQ multiplex PCR; TCRdb's version includes in-frame clones alone and lacks a portion of them. The table records under 95,000 clones, around three quarters of them present only once. Sequencing was performed on peripheral blood. These TCRs come from a man aged 50 or older with active or convalescent COVID-19. The CDR3 runs from the conserved cysteine through the conserved F or W. Each record gives: V gene, J gene, clone size, D gene, CDR3 DNA, CDR3 protein. The D gene is left open where the match is weak. Size is omitted from some rows. Given values are once, few, many or a class for expanded clones.

TRBV6-5,TRBJ2-2,once,TRBD2,TGTGCCAGCAGTTTGGCGGGGGGGGCGAACACCGGGGAGCTGTTTTTT,CASSLAGGANTGELFF
TRBV9,TRBJ2-7,.,.,TGTGCCAGCAGCGCGGGATTGGAGCAGTACTTC,CASSAGLEQYF
TRBV11-3,TRBJ1-6,.,TRBD1,TGTGCCAGCAGCTACGACAGGGTTTCACCCCTCCACTTT,CASSYDRVSPLHF
TRBV5-4,TRBJ2-7,.,TRBD2,TGTGCCAGCAGCTTTTCTAGCGGGGGGGCCAACGAGCAGTACTTC,CASSFSSGGANEQYF
TRBV6-5,TRBJ1-4,once,.,TGTGCCAGCAGCGCCGGGGGGAGCGGTGAAAAACTGTTTTTT,CASSAGGSGEKLFF
TRBV7-9,TRBJ1-2,.,TRBD1,TGTGCCAGCAGCTCACTGGGACAGCGGTATGGCTACACCTTC,CASSSLGQRYGYTF
TRBV7-7,TRBJ2-1,few,TRBD2,TGTGCTAGCAGCCTTAGGACTAGCGGGGGCCCGAATGAGCAGTTCTTC,CASSLRTSGGPNEQFF
TRBV9,TRBJ1-2,.,.,TGTGCCAGTACCCCGGGGGGCGGTGGCTACACCTTC,CASTPGGGGYTF
TRBV18,TRBJ1-4,.,.,TGTGCCAGCTCACCCGGGACACATGAAAAACTGTTTTTT,CASSPGTHEKLFF
TRBV11-2,TRBJ2-1,.,TRBD1,TGTGCCAGCAGCCCCCGGACAGGGACTAATGAGCAGTTCTTC,CASSPRTGTNEQFF
TRBV19,TRBJ2-5,once,TRBD2,TGTGCCAGTAGTACCTTGCTTAGCGGGGGTGAGGAGACCCAGTACTTC,CASSTLLSGGEETQYF
TRBV7-2,TRBJ2-5,.,TRBD1,TGTGCCAGCAGCTTCAGACAGGGGGTCCCTAAGACCCAGTACTTC,CASSFRQGVPKTQYF
TRBV13,TRBJ1-2,once,.,TGTGCCAGCAGCTTAGAACAGAACTATGGCTACACCTTC,CASSLEQNYGYTF
TRBV18,TRBJ1-4,.,TRBD1,TGTGCCAGCTTCCGGGACAGGGACGGAAAACTGTTTTTT,CASFRDRDGKLFF
TRBV19,TRBJ1-2,.,.,TGTGCCAGTAGTATAGAAAAGAACAGGGTCTCTGGCTACACCTTC,CASSIEKNRVSGYTF
TRBV4-1,TRBJ1-2,.,TRBD1,TGCGCCAGCAGCCCAAGACAGGGGGCAGAATATGGCTACACCTTC,CASSPRQGAEYGYTF
TRBV14,TRBJ1-5,.,.,TGTGCCAGCAGCCAAGGGGCGGAGGAAAGTCCCAATCAGCCCCAGCATTTT,CASSQGAEESPNQPQHF
TRBV7-9,TRBJ2-1,.,TRBD1,TGTGCCAGCAGCCTGACCGGGACAGGGAACAATGAGCAGTTCTTC,CASSLTGTGNNEQFF
TRBV19,TRBJ1-6,many,TRBD1,TGTGCCAGTAGTATAACGGGACAGGATAATTCACCCCTCCACTTT,CASSITGQDNSPLHF
TRBV12-5,TRBJ2-4,few,.,TGTGCTAGTGGTTTGACAAGGCCCGGAACGACGACGGGAAACATTCAGTACTTC,CASGLTRPGTTTGNIQYF
TRBV19,TRBJ1-3,few,.,TGTGCCAGTAGCAACCCCGACAGGCTCGGAAACACCATATATTTT,CASSNPDRLGNTIYF
TRBV30,TRBJ2-7,.,.,TGTGCCTGGCAGACGGGTGGTCTCTACGAGCAGTACTTC,CAWQTGGLYEQYF
TRBV5-1,TRBJ2-6,once,.,TGCGCCAGCAGCTTGGGACTCGACTCTGGGGCCAACGTCCTGACTTTC,CASSLGLDSGANVLTF
TRBV2,TRBJ2-6,.,.,TGTGCCAACGGTAGGGCAGGGGGGTCTGGGGCCAACGTCCTGACTTTC,CANGRAGGSGANVLTF
TRBV6-6,TRBJ1-1,.,TRBD1,TGTGCCAGCAGTCCGGACAGGATGGGTAGTGGTACCACTGAAGCTTTCTTT,CASSPDRMGSGTTEAFF
TRBV5-1,TRBJ2-7,few,.,TGCGCCAGCAGCTTTACTGACTACGAGCAGTACTTC,CASSFTDYEQYF
TRBV11-2,TRBJ1-6,few,TRBD1,TGTGCCAGCAGCCTAGAGGGACAGATAAATTCACCCCTCCACTTT,CASSLEGQINSPLHF
TRBV7-3,TRBJ1-2,.,TRBD1,TGTGCCAGCAGCTTAAGGACAGGGGGCGGCTACACCTTC,CASSLRTGGGYTF
TRBV5-6,TRBJ2-7,.,.,TGTGCCAGCAGGCTCGGGGGAATCCCCTCTCGCGAGCAGTACTTC,CASRLGGIPSREQYF
TRBV6-5,TRBJ2-7,.,TRBD1,TGTGCCAGCAGCGGACAGGTCTCCTACGAGCAGTACTTC,CASSGQVSYEQYF
TRBV18,TRBJ2-7,.,.,TGTGCCAGCTCACGCGGGGGCCCCTCCTACGAGCAGTACTTC,CASSRGGPSYEQYF
TRBV27,TRBJ1-5,.,.,TGTGCCAGCAGTTTATTTCTCGGGGGGCAGCAGCCCCAGCATTTT,CASSLFLGGQQPQHF
TRBV7-8,TRBJ2-7,.,TRBD1,TGTGCCAGCAGCTTAGATACCCGGACAGGCGAGCAGTACTTC,CASSLDTRTGEQYF
TRBV5-4,TRBJ1-6,.,TRBD1,TGTGCCAGCAGCTTGCGGCGGGACAGCTTGCAAGATTCACCCCTCCACTTT,CASSLRRDSLQDSPLHF
TRBV11-1,TRBJ2-2,.,.,TGTGCCAGCTATTCCGGCAGGTTGGACACCGGGGAGCTGTTTTTT,CASYSGRLDTGELFF
TRBV4-1,TRBJ2-2,.,TRBD1,TGCGCCAGCAGCTCAAGTGGGACAGTAACCGGGGAGCTGTTTTTT,CASSSSGTVTGELFF
TRBV24-1,TRBJ1-2,.,TRBD1,TGTGCCACCGGGGAGACAGGGGGTCCTCAACCTCTCTATGGCTACACCTTC,CATGETGGPQPLYGYTF
TRBV5-6,TRBJ2-2,.,.,TGTGCCAGCAGCTTGGCCGCTACAGGGACCGGGGAGCTGTTTTTT,CASSLAATGTGELFF
TRBV9,TRBJ2-1,.,.,TGTGCCAGCAGCCCACCTAGCTCTGAGCAGTTCTTC,CASSPPSSEQFF
TRBV5-8,TRBJ2-5,.,TRBD1,TGTGCCAGCAGCTTCGAACAGGGGGCAGTTGAGACCCAGTACTTC,CASSFEQGAVETQYF
TRBV5-6,TRBJ2-5,.,TRBD2,TGTGCCAGCAGCTTAGGTCTGACTAGCGGGGGGGAAGAGACCCAGTACTTC,CASSLGLTSGGEETQYF
TRBV12-5,TRBJ2-3,.,.,TGTGCTAGTGGTTCGCACTCGCAGTATTTT,CASGSHSQYF
TRBV6-2/TRBV6-3,TRBJ1-5,.,.,TGTGCCAGCAGTCCCAGGGGCAATCAGCCCCAGCATTTT,CASSPRGNQPQHF
TRBV19,TRBJ2-3,few,TRBD2,TGTGCCAGTAGTGAGTCTAGCGGGGCCCCGCAGTATTTT,CASSESSGAPQYF
TRBV25-1,TRBJ1-4,.,TRBD1,TGTGCCAGCAGTGAATATGGGACAGGGGATGAAAAACTGTTTTTT,CASSEYGTGDEKLFF
TRBV12-3/TRBV12-4,TRBJ1-5,.,.,TGTGCCAGCAGCATCAGGGTTCAGCCCCAGCATTTT,CASSIRVQPQHF
TRBV10-1,TRBJ2-7,few,.,TGCGCCAGCAGTACGGGATACCGGGCGGACGAGCAGTACTTC,CASSTGYRADEQYF
TRBV7-3,TRBJ2-7,.,TRBD1,TGTGCCAGCAGCATTGGGACAGGGGGCATCTACGAGCAGTACTTC,CASSIGTGGIYEQYF
TRBV7-2,TRBJ1-2,few,TRBD1,TGTGCCAGCACCGGGACAGGGGGAAAGAACTATGGCTACACCTTC,CASTGTGGKNYGYTF
TRBV14,TRBJ2-1,.,.,TGTGCCAGCAGCCAAGATCGGGGCGGGCAGGGAGGCAATGAGCAGTTCTTC,CASSQDRGGQGGNEQFF
TRBV6-5,TRBJ2-7,once,.,TGTGCCAGCCTAGGTATCTACGAGCAGTACTTC,CASLGIYEQYF
TRBV3-1/TRBV3-2,TRBJ2-1,few,TRBD1,TGTGCCAGCAGCCAATCCGGGACAGGGAATGAGCAGTTCTTC,CASSQSGTGNEQFF
TRBV13,TRBJ2-1,.,.,TGTGCCAGCAGCTCCGGACTGCTCACGGGCTCCTACAATGAGCAGTTCTTC,CASSSGLLTGSYNEQFF
TRBV5-8,TRBJ1-5,few,.,TGTGCCAGCAGCTTGGTACGGGGGGCAGGACAGCCCCAGCATTTT,CASSLVRGAGQPQHF
TRBV7-8,TRBJ1-2,.,.,TGTGCCAGCAGCTTAAGACAGAACTATGGCTACACCTTC,CASSLRQNYGYTF
TRBV7-8,TRBJ1-2,.,.,TGTGCCAGCAGATCCCCAGGGGATTGGTATGGCTACACCTTC,CASRSPGDWYGYTF
TRBV5-6,TRBJ2-1,.,TRBD1,TGTGCCAGCAGCTTGGAGGTACAGGGGGCGGAATACAATGAGCAGTTCTTC,CASSLEVQGAEYNEQFF
TRBV2,TRBJ1-1,few,.,TGTGCCAGCAGGGACAACTTAGGCACTGAAGCTTTCTTT,CASRDNLGTEAFF
TRBV9,TRBJ2-7,once,.,TGTGCCAGCAGCGGAGCCCACTCCTACGAGCAGTACTTC,CASSGAHSYEQYF
TRBV6-5,TRBJ1-4,once,.,TGTGCCAGCAGTTACGGGCAGGAGGGGGAAAAACTGTTTTTT,CASSYGQEGEKLFF